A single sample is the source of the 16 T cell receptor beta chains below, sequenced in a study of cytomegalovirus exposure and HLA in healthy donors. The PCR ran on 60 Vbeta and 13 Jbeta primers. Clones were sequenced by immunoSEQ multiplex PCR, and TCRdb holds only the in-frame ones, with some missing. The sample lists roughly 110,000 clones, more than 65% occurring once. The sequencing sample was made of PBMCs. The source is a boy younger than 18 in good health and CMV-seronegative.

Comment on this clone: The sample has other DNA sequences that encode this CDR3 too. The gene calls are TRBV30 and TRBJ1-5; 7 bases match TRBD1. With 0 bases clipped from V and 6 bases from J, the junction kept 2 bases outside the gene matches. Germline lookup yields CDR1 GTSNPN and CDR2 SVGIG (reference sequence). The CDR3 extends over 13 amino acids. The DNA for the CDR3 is TGTGCCTGGAGTGTAGACAGGGTTCAGCCCCAGCATTTT. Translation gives CAWSVDRVQPQHF.

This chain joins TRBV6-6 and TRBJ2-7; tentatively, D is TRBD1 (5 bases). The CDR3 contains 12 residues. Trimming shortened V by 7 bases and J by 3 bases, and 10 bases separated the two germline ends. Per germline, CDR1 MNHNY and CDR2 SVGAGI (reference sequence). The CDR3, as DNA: TGTGCCAGCAAGGGGATTAGCTACGAGCAGTACTTC. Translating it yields CASKGISYEQYF.

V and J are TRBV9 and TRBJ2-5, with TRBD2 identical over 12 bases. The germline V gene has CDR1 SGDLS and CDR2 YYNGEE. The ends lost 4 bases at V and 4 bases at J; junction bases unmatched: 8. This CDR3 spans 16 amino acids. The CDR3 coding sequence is TGTGCCAGCAGCCAGACTAGCGGGAGAGTAGGAGAGACCCAGTACTTC. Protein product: CASSQTSGRVGETQYF. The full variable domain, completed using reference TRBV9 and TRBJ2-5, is DSGVTQTPKHLITATGQRVTLRCSPRSGDLSVYWYQQSLDQGLQFLIQYYNGEERAKGNILERFSAQQFPDLHSELNLSSLELGDSALYFCASSQTSGRVGETQYFGPGTRLLVL.

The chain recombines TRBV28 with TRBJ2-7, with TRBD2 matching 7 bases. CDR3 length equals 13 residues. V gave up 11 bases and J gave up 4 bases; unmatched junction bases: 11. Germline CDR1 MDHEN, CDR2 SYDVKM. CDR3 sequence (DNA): TGTGCCGGCTCCCCATGGGAGGGGTACGAGCAGTACTTC. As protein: CAGSPWEGYEQYF.

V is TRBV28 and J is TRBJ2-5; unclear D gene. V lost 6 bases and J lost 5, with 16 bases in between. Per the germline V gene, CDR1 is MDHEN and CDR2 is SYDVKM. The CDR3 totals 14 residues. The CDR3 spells CASRVGGSEETQYF. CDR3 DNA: TGTGCCAGCAGAGTAGGCGGCTCGGAGGAGACCCAGTACTTC.

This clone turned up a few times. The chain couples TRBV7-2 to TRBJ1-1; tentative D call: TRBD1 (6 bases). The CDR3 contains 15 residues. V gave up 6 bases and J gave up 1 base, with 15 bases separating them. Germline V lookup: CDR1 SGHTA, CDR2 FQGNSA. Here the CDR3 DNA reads TGTGCCAGCAGTCTCAGGGGCGGCACGAACACTGAAGCTTTCTTT. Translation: CASSLRGGTNTEAFF.

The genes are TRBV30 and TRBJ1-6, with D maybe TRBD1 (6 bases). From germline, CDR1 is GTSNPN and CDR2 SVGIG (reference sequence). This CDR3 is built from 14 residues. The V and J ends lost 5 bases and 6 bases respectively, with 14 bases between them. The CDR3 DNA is TGTGCCTGGGCGGGGGCCGGGGTTAATTCACCCCTCCACTTT. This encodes CAWAGAGVNSPLHF.

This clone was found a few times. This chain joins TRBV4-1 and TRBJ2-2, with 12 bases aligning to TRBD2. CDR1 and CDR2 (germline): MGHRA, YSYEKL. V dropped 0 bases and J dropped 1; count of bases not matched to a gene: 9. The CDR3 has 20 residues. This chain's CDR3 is CASSQEAGLAGYLNTGELFF. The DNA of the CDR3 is TGCGCCAGCAGCCAAGAAGCCGGACTAGCGGGATATCTGAACACCGGGGAGCTGTTTTTT.

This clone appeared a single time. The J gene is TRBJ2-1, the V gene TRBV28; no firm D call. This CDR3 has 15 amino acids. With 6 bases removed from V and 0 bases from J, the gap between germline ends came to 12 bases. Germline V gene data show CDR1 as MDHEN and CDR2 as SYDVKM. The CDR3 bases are TGTGCCAGCAGATCTCAGGTCAGCTCCTACAATGAGCAGTTCTTC. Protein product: CASRSQVSSYNEQFF.

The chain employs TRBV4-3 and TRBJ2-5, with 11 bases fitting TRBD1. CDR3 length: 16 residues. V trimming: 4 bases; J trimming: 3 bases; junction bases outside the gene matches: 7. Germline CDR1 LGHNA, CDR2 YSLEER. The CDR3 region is CASSPRTGGTEETQYF. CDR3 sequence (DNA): TGCGCCAGCAGCCCAAGGACAGGGGGCACGGAAGAGACCCAGTACTTC.

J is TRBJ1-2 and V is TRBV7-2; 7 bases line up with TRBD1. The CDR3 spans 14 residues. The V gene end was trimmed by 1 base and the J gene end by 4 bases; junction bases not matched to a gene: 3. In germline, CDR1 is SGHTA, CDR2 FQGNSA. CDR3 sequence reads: CASSLGQGSYGYTF. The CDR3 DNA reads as TGTGCCAGCAGCTTAGGACAGGGTAGCTATGGCTACACCTTC.

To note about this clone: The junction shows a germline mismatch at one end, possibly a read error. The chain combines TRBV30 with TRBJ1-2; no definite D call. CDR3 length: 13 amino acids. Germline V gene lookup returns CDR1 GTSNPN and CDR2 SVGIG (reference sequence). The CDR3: CAWRVVPAMGYTF. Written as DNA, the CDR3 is TGTGCCTGGCGTGTGGTGCCCGCGATGGGCTACACCTTC.

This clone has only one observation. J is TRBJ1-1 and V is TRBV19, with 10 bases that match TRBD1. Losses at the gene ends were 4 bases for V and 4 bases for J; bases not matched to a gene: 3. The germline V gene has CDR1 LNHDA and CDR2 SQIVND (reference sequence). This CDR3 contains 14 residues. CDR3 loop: CASSSRTGGTEAFF. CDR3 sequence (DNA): TGTGCCAGTAGTAGCCGGACAGGGGGCACTGAAGCTTTCTTT.

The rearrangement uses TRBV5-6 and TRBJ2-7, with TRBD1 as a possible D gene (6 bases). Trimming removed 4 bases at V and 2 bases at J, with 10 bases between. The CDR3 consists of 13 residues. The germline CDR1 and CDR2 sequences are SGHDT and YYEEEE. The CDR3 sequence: CASSPAGAYEQYF. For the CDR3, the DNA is TGTGCCAGCAGCCCTGCAGGGGCCTACGAGCAGTACTTC.

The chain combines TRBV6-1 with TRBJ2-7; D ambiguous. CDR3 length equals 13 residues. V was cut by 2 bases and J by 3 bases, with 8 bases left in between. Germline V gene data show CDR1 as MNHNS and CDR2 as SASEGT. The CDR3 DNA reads TGTGCCAGCAGTGAACAGTCTCACTACGAGCAGTACTTC. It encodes CASSEQSHYEQYF.

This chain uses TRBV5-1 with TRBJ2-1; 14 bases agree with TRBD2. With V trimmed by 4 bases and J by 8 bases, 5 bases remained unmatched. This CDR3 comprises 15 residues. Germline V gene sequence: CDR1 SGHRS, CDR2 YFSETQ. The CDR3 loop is CASSDGTSGSYEQFF. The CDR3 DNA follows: TGCGCCAGCAGCGATGGGACTAGCGGGAGCTATGAGCAGTTCTTC.